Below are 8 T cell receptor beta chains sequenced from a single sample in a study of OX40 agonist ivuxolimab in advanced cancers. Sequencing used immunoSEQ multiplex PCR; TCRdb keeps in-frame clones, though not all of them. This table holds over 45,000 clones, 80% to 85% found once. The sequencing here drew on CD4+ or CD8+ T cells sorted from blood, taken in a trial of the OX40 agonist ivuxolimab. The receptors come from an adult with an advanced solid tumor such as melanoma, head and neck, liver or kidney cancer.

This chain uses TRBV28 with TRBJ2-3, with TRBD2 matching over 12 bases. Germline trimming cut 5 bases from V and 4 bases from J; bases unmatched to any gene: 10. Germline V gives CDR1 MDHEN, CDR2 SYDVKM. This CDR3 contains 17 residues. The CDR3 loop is CASSPTTSGSWADTQYF. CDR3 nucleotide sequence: TGTGCCAGCAGTCCCACGACTAGCGGGAGTTGGGCAGATACGCAGTATTTT.

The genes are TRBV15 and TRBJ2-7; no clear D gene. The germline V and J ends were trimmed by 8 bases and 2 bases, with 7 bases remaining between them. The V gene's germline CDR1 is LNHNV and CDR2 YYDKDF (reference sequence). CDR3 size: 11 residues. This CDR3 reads CATGKPYEQYF. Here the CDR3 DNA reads TGTGCCACCGGCAAGCCCTACGAGCAGTACTTC. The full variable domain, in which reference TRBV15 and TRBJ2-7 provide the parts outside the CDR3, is DAMVIQNPRYQVTQFGKPVTLSCSQTLNHNVMYWYQQKSSQAPKLLFHYYDKDFNNEADTPDNFQSRRPNTSFCFLDIRSPGLGDTAMYLCATGKPYEQYFGPGTRLTVT.

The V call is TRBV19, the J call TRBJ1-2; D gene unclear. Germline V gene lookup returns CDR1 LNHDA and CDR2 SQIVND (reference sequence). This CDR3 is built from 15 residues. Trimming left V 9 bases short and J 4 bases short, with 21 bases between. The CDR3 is CASTRTLGSSYGYTF. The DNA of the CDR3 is TGTGCCAGCACTAGGACCTTGGGTAGTAGCTATGGCTACACCTTC.

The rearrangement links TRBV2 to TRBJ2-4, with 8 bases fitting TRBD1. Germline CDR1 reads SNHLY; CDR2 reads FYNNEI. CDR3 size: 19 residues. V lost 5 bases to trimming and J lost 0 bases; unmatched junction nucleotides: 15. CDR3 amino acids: CASSPVSWDRRIAKNIQYF. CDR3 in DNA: TGTGCCAGCAGTCCGGTATCGTGGGACAGGAGAATAGCCAAAAACATTCAGTACTTC.

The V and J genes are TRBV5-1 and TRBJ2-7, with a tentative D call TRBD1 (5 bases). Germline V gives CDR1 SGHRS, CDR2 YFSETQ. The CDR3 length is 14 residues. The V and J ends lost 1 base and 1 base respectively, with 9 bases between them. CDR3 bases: TGCGCCAGCAGCTTGTCTGGGGCGTCCTACGAGCAGTACTTC. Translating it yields CASSLSGASYEQYF. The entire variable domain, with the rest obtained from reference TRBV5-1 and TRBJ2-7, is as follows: KAGVTQTPRYLIKTRGQQVTLSCSPISGHRSVSWYQQTPGQGLQFLFEYFSETQRNKGNFPGRFSGRQFSNSRSEMNVSTLELGDSALYLCASSLSGASYEQYFGPGTRLTVT.

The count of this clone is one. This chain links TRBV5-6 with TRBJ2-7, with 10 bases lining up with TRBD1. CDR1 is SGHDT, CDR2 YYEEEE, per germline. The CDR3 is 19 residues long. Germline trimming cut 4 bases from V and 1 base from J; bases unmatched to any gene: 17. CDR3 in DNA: TGTGCCAGCAGCCAAATCTTCCGGGACAGGGGTCTTATTTCCTACGAGCAGTACTTC. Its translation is CASSQIFRDRGLISYEQYF.

CDR3 coding DNA: TGTGCCAGCAGCGTAGCTACGAGCTTGGGGGACACAGATACGCAGTATTTT. Protein: CASSVATSLGDTDTQYF. The genes are TRBV9 and TRBJ2-3; D possibly uses TRBD1 or TRBD2 (5 bases each). The V end lost 0 bases, the J end lost 2 bases, and 16 bases lay between the germline ends. This CDR3 is built from 17 residues. In germline, CDR1 is SGDLS, CDR2 YYNGEE.

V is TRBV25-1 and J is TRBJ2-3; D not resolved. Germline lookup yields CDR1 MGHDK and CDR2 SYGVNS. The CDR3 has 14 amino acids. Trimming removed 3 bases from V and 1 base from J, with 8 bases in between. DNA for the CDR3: TGTGCCAGCAGTGATGGAGTTGGCACAGATACGCAGTATTTT. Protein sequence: CASSDGVGTDTQYF.